This T cell receptor (beta chain) emerged from a study of cytomegalovirus exposure and HLA in healthy donors. The study's findings and limits: Common viral pathogens seemed, in a later analysis, to connect with several of the most significant clusters. The study recorded 160 or so TCR beta chains that were cytomegalovirus-associated.

60 Vbeta and 13 Jbeta primers were used in PCR. Libraries were prepared by immunoSEQ multiplex PCR; TCRdb keeps only in-frame clonotypes and omits some of them. The data hold some 140,000 clones, with roughly 77% observed a single time. Donors likely had unrecorded immune exposures despite being nominally healthy when sampled. This clone came up once. What it recognizes is unknown. Sequencing was done on a sample of PBMCs. The sequence was collected from a man aged 25-45 years in good health and CMV-seropositive.

The CDR3 nucleotides are TGTGCCAGCAGCTTAGTTATTAGCGGGGGGTCCTACAATGAGCAGTTCTTC. It encodes CASSLVISGGSYNEQFF. The chain links TRBV11-2 to TRBJ2-1, with TRBD2 matching over 10 bases. The ends lost 1 base at V and 1 base at J; junction bases unmatched: 4. The CDR3 runs to 17 residues. Germline CDR1 and CDR2: SGHAT and FQNNGV.